The sequence of this T cell receptor (beta chain) was determined in a study of cytomegalovirus exposure and HLA in healthy donors. Study-level findings and limits: What TCR beta sequences reportedly achieved was accurate prediction of HLA-A and HLA-B alleles in most subjects. After further analysis at a later stage, around 17,000 TCR beta sequences were associated with HLA alleles at 0.05 false discovery rate.

The PCR ran on 60 Vbeta and 13 Jbeta primers. Clones were sequenced by immunoSEQ multiplex PCR, and TCRdb holds only the in-frame ones, with some missing. Of 130,000 to 150,000 clones in the sample, over 8% were seen once. This CDR3 has 14 residues. Germline CDR1 reads GTSNPN; CDR2 reads SVGIG (reference sequence). Trimming removed 3 bases from V and 6 bases from J; junction bases left unmatched: 7. Comments on this clone: The antigen remains undetermined.

V usage is TRBV30 and J usage is TRBJ1-5; 8 bases line up with TRBD1. The sample comprised PBMCs. This receptor was identified in a male donor in good health and CMV-seronegative. The CDR3, as DNA: TGTGCCTGGAGCTCGGACAGGGTGTTTCAGCCCCAGCATTTT. This encodes CAWSSDRVFQPQHF.